The 11 T cell receptor beta chains listed next were all sequenced from one sample in a study of circulating CD8 cells and anti-PD-1 response in melanoma. Live CD3+CD8+TCRalphabeta+ cells were sorted into four subsets by PD-1 and/or TIGIT. Each library started from roughly 15 ng of total RNA using the QIAseq Immune Repertoire TCR panel. MiXCR, applied by TCRdb to the reads, yields one record per CDR3 protein. The table records several hundred distinct CDR3 sequences, roughly 8.7% of them present only once. The specimen comprised CD8+ T cells from PBMCs, sampled at baseline or after one month of anti-PD-1 therapy (not recorded which). These receptors were obtained from a human donor with melanoma.

By share, this clonotype counts as large. The CDR3 reads CASSLGGNTQYF. The CDR3 DNA is TGTGCCAGCAGCTTAGGTGGGAATACGCAGTATTTT. This chain uses TRBV7-2 with TRBJ2-3; D gene uncertain. The length of the CDR3 is 12 residues. V was cut by 1 base and J by 7 bases, with 6 bases left in between. Per the germline V gene, CDR1 is SGHTA and CDR2 is FQGNSA.

In its sample, this clonotype ranks as large (0.1 to 1%). V gene TRBV15 combines with J gene TRBJ2-5; possible D gene TRBD1, 6 bases. V gave up 0 bases and J gave up 4 bases, with 12 bases separating them. This CDR3 has 15 amino acids. Germline V CDR1 and CDR2: LNHNV, YYDKDF (reference sequence). CDR3 nucleotide sequence: TGTGCCACCAGCAGAGACCTAACAGGGCCAGAGACCCAGTACTTC. Residues: CATSRDLTGPETQYF.

This clonotype is labeled large. V and J are TRBV2 and TRBJ1-1; possibly TRBD1 for D (6 bases). Germline CDR1 and CDR2: SNHLY and FYNNEI. This CDR3 spans 16 amino acids. Trimming shortened V by 1 base and J by 1 base, and 13 bases separated the two germline ends. CDR3 in DNA: TGTGCCAGCAGTGAAGAGTTTGGCAGGGGGAACACTGAAGCTTTCTTT. Translated: CASSEEFGRGNTEAFF.

By sample share, this clonotype is medium-sized. The gene calls are TRBV30 and TRBJ1-1; D possibly corresponds to TRBD1 (6 bases). Trimming took off 0 bases at V and 4 bases at J, with 9 bases between the two ends. This CDR3 spans 13 amino acids. Per the germline V gene, CDR1 is GTSNPN and CDR2 is SVGIG (reference sequence). DNA of the CDR3: TGTGCCTGGAGTGTAGGGGACATCACTGAAGCTTTCTTT. This codes for CAWSVGDITEAFF.

By proportion, this clonotype is large (0.1 to 1%). The J gene is TRBJ2-6, the V gene TRBV20-1; 14 positions agree with TRBD2. Unmatched junction bases numbered 7, after V lost 6 bases and J lost 0 bases. Looked up from germline, CDR1 is DFQATT and CDR2 is SNEGSKA (reference sequence). The CDR3 sequence is 18 residues long. The CDR3 DNA reads as TGCAGTGCAGACCCGGGACTAGCGGGGGACTCTGGGGCCAACGTCCTGACTTTC. Amino acids: CSADPGLAGDSGANVLTF.

By share, this clonotype counts as medium-sized (0.01 to 0.1%). V gene TRBV20-1 combines with J gene TRBJ2-1; D possibly corresponds to TRBD2 (6 bases). The V gene's germline CDR1 is DFQATT and CDR2 SNEGSKA (reference sequence). Trimming shortened V by 6 bases and J by 0 bases, and 15 bases separated the two germline ends. The CDR3 loop spans 15 amino acids. The chain's CDR3 is CSATVDGSSYNEQFF. In DNA form, the CDR3 reads TGCAGTGCCACCGTCGACGGGAGCTCCTACAATGAGCAGTTCTTC.

The chain has TRBV2 and TRBJ2-3; weak D call: TRBD2 (5 bases). The CDR3 runs 12 residues. V was cut by 5 bases and J by 6 bases, with 9 bases left in between. Germline values: CDR1 SNHLY, CDR2 FYNNEI. The CDR3 loop reads CASSSGLDTQYF. The CDR3 DNA reads TGTGCCAGCAGTAGCGGTCTGGATACGCAGTATTTT.

In its sample, this clonotype ranks as large. The chain joins TRBV3-1 to TRBJ1-1, with D hard to call. This CDR3 has 18 amino acids. Between the trimmed V and J ends, which lost 5 bases and 3 bases, there was a span of 25 bases. Germline values: CDR1 LGHDT, CDR2 YNNKEL (reference sequence). CDR3 DNA sequence: TGTGCCAGCAGCTCCGCCCTGGATGGGCGGAGTGTGGACACTGAAGCTTTCTTT. Translating it yields CASSSALDGRSVDTEAFF. Full variable domain (outside the CDR3, taken from reference TRBV3-1 and TRBJ1-1): DTAVSQTPKYLVTQMGNDKSIKCEQNLGHDTMYWYKQDSKKFLKIMFSYNNKELIINETVPNRFSPKSPDKAHLNLHINSLELGDSAVYFCASSSALDGRSVDTEAFFGQGTRLTVV.

This clonotype is large. V is TRBV24-1 and J is TRBJ2-2; D is ambiguous. Trimming stripped 3 bases from V and 6 bases from J, with 7 bases between. The CDR3 length is 13 residues. Per the germline V gene, CDR1 is KGHDR and CDR2 is SFDVKD. CDR3: CATSDMDSGELFF. Written as DNA, the CDR3 is TGTGCCACCAGTGATATGGATTCCGGGGAGCTGTTTTTT.

This clonotype is medium-sized (0.01 to 0.1%) within its sample. V and J are TRBV3-1 and TRBJ2-2; D is ambiguous. Germline V gene sequence: CDR1 LGHDT, CDR2 YNNKEL (reference sequence). The CDR3 loop spans 14 amino acids. Trimming took off 5 bases at V and 1 base at J, with 8 bases between the two ends. Here the CDR3 reads CASSSPMNTGELFF. The CDR3 nucleotides read TGTGCCAGCAGCTCCCCGATGAACACCGGGGAGCTGTTTTTT.

The CDR3 DNA is TGTGCCAGCAGCTTGGGGGGTTCCTACGAGCAGTACTTC. It specifies CASSLGGSYEQYF. This chain joins TRBV13 and TRBJ2-7, with TRBD2 as a possible D gene (6 bases). Germline values: CDR1 PRHDT, CDR2 FYEKMQ (reference sequence). CDR3 length equals 13 residues. V lost 3 bases and J 1 base, leaving 7 bases between the germline ends.